Below are 5 T cell receptor beta chains sequenced from a single sample in a study of blood T cell repertoires in COVID-19. TCRdb keeps only in-frame clones here, not all; method: immunoSEQ multiplex PCR. The top ten hold less than 4.5% of the sample, which has roughly 220,000 clones, 70% to 90% seen once. What was sequenced was PBMCs or T cells enriched from blood (not recorded which). All receptors derive from a woman aged 40 to 50 with acute COVID-19.

The chain couples TRBV9 to TRBJ1-2; D perhaps matches TRBD1 (6 bases). The V gene lost 3 bases and the J gene lost 2 bases, with 11 bases spanning the gap. CDR3 length equals 14 residues. Germline assignment: CDR1 SGDLS and CDR2 YYNGEE. CDR3 in amino acids: CASSAVGTNYGYTF. The DNA for the CDR3 is TGTGCCAGCAGCGCGGTCGGGACAAACTATGGCTACACCTTC.

V and J are TRBV4-3 and TRBJ2-2, with a possible D match to TRBD2 (7 bases). Deletions cut 1 base from V and 3 bases from J, with 18 bases between. Germline V gives CDR1 LGHNA, CDR2 YSLEER. The length of the CDR3 is 18 residues. The CDR3 region is CASSQGRKGGADTGELFF. The DNA for the CDR3 is TGCGCCAGCAGCCAAGGACGAAAGGGGGGGGCCGACACCGGGGAGCTGTTTTTT.

J is TRBJ1-1 and V is TRBV6-6, with a tentative D call TRBD1 (5 bases). This CDR3 comprises 14 residues. Trimming cost V 4 bases and J 4 bases, with 13 bases left between them. Germline CDR1 reads MNHNY; CDR2 reads SVGAGI (reference sequence). CDR3 residues: CASSSREVGTEAFF. The DNA of the CDR3 is TGTGCCAGCAGTTCCAGGGAGGTTGGCACTGAAGCTTTCTTT.

Sample share makes this clone medium-sized (0.01 to 0.1%). The chain is built from TRBV27 and TRBJ1-2; 9 bases line up with TRBD1. CDR3 length equals 14 residues. Germline lookup yields CDR1 MNHEY and CDR2 SMNVEV (reference sequence). The trim removed 5 bases at V and 6 bases at J, leaving 7 bases unmatched. The CDR3 sequence: CASSPMDRGDGYTF. CDR3 nucleotide sequence: TGTGCCAGCAGTCCTATGGACAGGGGAGATGGCTACACCTTC.

The chain is built from TRBV2 and TRBJ1-1; 8 bases are shared with TRBD1. The germline CDR1 and CDR2 sequences are SNHLY and FYNNEI. The CDR3 spans 14 residues. The V segment lost 7 bases and the J segment 5 bases; nucleotides outside the gene matches: 9. Written as DNA, the CDR3 is TGTGCCAGCACTATGGACAGGGTGGGGACTGAAGCTTTCTTT. Its translation is CASTMDRVGTEAFF.